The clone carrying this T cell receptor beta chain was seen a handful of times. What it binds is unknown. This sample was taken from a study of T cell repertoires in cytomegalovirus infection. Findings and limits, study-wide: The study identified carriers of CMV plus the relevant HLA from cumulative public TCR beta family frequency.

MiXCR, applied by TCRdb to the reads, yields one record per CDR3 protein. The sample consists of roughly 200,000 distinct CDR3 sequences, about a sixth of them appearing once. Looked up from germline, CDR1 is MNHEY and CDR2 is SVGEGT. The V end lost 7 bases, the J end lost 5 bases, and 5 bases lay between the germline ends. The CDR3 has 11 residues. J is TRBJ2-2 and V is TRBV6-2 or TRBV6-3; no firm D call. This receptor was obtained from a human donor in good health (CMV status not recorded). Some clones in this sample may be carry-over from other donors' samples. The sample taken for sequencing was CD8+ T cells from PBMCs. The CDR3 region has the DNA TGTGCCAGCACTGGTACCGGGGAGCTGTTTTTT. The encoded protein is CASTGTGELFF.